The 21 T cell receptor beta chains below all came from one sample that was sequenced in a study of tumor-infiltrating lymphocytes in primary liver carcinoma. With a constant-region primer, TCR beta cDNA was made from roughly 500 ng of total RNA. ARM-PCR, slightly modified, supplied the TCR beta libraries through three nested multiplex PCR rounds. The first two PCR rounds used TRBV1-TRBV30 forward primers with a C-beta reverse primer, 9 to 10 cycles each. TCRdb used MiXCR to reprocess the multiplex PCR reads, holding one entry per CDR3 protein. The sample has a few hundred thousand distinct CDR3 sequences; almost 60% are singletons. Researchers drew blood RNA from unsorted whole blood and extracted germline DNA as well. Sequenced input: peripheral blood. These receptors were collected from a woman aged 30 to 39 with primary liver carcinoma and hepatitis B virus infection.

The chain links TRBV10-3 to TRBJ2-7, with D maybe TRBD1 (6 bases). This CDR3 is 14 amino acids long. The V gene's germline CDR1 is ENHRY and CDR2 SYGVKD. V dropped 5 bases and J dropped 3 bases, with 14 bases sitting between them. The DNA for the CDR3 is TGTGCCATCAGTCTGGGGGCGCCTATCTACGAGCAGTACTTC. Translation gives CAISLGAPIYEQYF.

V is TRBV11-2 and J is TRBJ2-2; no reliable D call. Between the trimmed V and J ends, which lost 9 bases and 10 bases, there was a span of 21 bases. Germline CDR1 is SGHAT and CDR2 is FQNNGV. There are 14 residues in the CDR3. The CDR3, as DNA: TGTGCCAGGAGCCCCTTTCTCGTTAGGGAGGAGCTGTTTTTT. Amino acids: CARSPFLVREELFF. Based on the CDR3 plus reference TRBV11-2 and TRBJ2-2, the full variable domain is EAGVAQSPRYKIIEKRQSVAFWCNPISGHATLYWYQQILGQGPKLLIQFQNNGVVDDSQLPKDRFSAERLKGVDSTLKIQPAKLEDSAVYLCARSPFLVREELFFGEGSRLTVL.

As to this clonotype: A read error is likely, as this CDR3 ends without the conserved phenylalanine or tryptophan. The chain couples TRBV7-9 to TRBJ2-1; D possibly uses TRBD1 or TRBD2 (6 bases each). Germline V CDR1 and CDR2: SEHNR, FQNEAQ (reference sequence). The germline V and J ends were trimmed by 7 bases and 9 bases, with 19 bases remaining between them. CDR3 length: 14 residues. The CDR3 loop reads CASNRLGGGGEQFY. CDR3 in DNA: TGTGCCAGCAACAGACTAGGGGGTGGCGGTGAGCAGTTCTAC.

This sequence joins TRBV25-1 and TRBJ2-5; TRBD2 matches at 7 bases. The junction had 5 bases not matched to a gene; V was cut back by 1 base and J by 3 bases. The CDR3 loop spans 15 amino acids. CDR1 MGHDK and CDR2 SYGVNS come from the germline V gene. CDR3 coding DNA: TGTGCCAGCAGTGAATGGGGGGGGTTTGAAGAGACCCAGTACTTC. Its translation: CASSEWGGFEETQYF. The full variable domain, with the rest looked up from reference TRBV25-1 and TRBJ2-5, is EADIYQTPRYLVIGTGKKITLECSQTMGHDKMYWYQQDPGMELHLIHYSYGVNSTEKGDLSSESTVSRIRTEHFPLTLESARPSHTSQYLCASSEWGGFEETQYFGPGTRLLVL.

A few counts support this clonotype. V gene TRBV5-4 combines with J gene TRBJ1-2; D perhaps matches TRBD1 (5 bases). Germline V gene lookup returns CDR1 SGHNT and CDR2 YYREEE (reference sequence). This CDR3 comprises 12 residues. Trimming cost V 3 bases and J 4 bases, with 7 bases left between them. The CDR3 spells CASSSDIYGYTF. In DNA, the CDR3 is TGTGCCAGCAGCTCGGACATCTATGGCTACACCTTC.

This clonotype was recorded many times. The chain links TRBV6-5 to TRBJ2-5, with 8 positions matching TRBD2. This CDR3 is built from 14 residues. The germline CDR1 and CDR2 sequences are MNHEY and SVGAGI. With 6 bases clipped from V and 5 bases from J, the junction kept 8 bases outside the gene matches. CDR3: CASRRAGVGETQYF. The CDR3 bases are TGTGCCAGCAGGCGAGCGGGAGTAGGGGAGACCCAGTACTTC.

The J gene is TRBJ2-1, the V gene TRBV12-3 or TRBV12-4; 9 bases align to TRBD1. J gave up 4 bases and V 2 bases, and 9 bases lay outside the gene matches. The CDR3 is made up of 17 amino acids. CDR3 in amino acids: CASSLPPGQGLYNEQFF. CDR3 nucleotides: TGTGCCAGCAGTTTACCGCCGGGACAGGGATTGTACAATGAGCAGTTCTTC.

Details on this clonotype: An end of the junction differs from the germline gene, which may be a read error. The J gene is TRBJ1-6, the V gene TRBV11-2, with 9 bases aligning to TRBD1. CDR3 length: 15 residues. Germline loops: CDR1 SGHAT, CDR2 FQNNGV. The CDR3 DNA is TGTGCCAGCAGCTTGGGGGACAGGGCGGTATCACCCTTCCACTTT. Its translation: CASSLGDRAVSPFHF.

About this clonotype itself: A much larger clone differs by one base, so this may be a read error. A read error is likely, as this CDR3 ends without the conserved phenylalanine or tryptophan. The chain has TRBV6-6 and TRBJ1-2; possibly TRBD1 for D (6 bases). The V gene's germline CDR1 is MNHNY and CDR2 SVGAGI (reference sequence). The CDR3 loop spans 14 amino acids. V was pared by 3 bases and J by 9 bases, with 17 bases between. CDR3 region: CASSYGLQGVRYTL. The DNA of the CDR3 is TGTGCCAGCAGTTATGGCCTACAGGGCGTCCGCTACACCCTC.

As for this clonotype: A read error may be the cause here, since a much bigger clone is one base away. This CDR3 is missing its conserved last phenylalanine or tryptophan, likely due to a read error. The chain links TRBV6-1 to TRBJ1-2; 7 bases map to TRBD1. The J segment lost 0 bases and the V segment lost 6 bases, leaving 13 bases of the junction unmatched. Germline V gene data show CDR1 as MNHNS and CDR2 as SASEGT. There are 17 residues in the CDR3. The CDR3 loop reads CASRNRDSPHTNYGYTY. CDR3 DNA sequence: TGTGCCAGCAGGAACCGGGACAGTCCCCACACTAACTATGGCTACACCTAC.

Details on this clonotype: A read error is possible here, since a much larger clone lies one base away. The rearrangement links TRBV6-1 to TRBJ2-1; no clear D. The CDR3 spans 15 residues. With 2 bases removed from V and 9 bases from J, the gap between germline ends came to 17 bases. Germline CDR1 reads MNHNS; CDR2 reads SASEGT. In DNA, the CDR3 is TGTGCCAGCAGTGAATCCACGGGTTTCAGGATTGAGCAGTTCTTC. Protein: CASSESTGFRIEQFF.

The chain joins TRBV5-4 to TRBJ2-1, with 12 bases that match TRBD2. CDR3 length equals 17 residues. V gave up 0 bases and J gave up 4 bases; unmatched junction bases: 5. Germline CDR1 is SGHNT and CDR2 is YYREEE (reference sequence). CDR3 DNA: TGTGCCAGCAGCTTGGCCCCAGGGACTAGCGGGTACAATGAGCAGTTCTTC. Its translation is CASSLAPGTSGYNEQFF.

This clonotype was recorded many times. The chain carries TRBV11-3 and TRBJ2-7; D uncertain. The germline CDR1 and CDR2 sequences are SGHNT and YENEEA. Deletions cut 5 bases from V and 1 base from J, with 12 bases between. The length of the CDR3 is 14 residues. CDR3 DNA sequence: TGTGCCAGCAGCCCACAGCGAGTATCCTACGAGCAGTACTTC. This gives the protein CASSPQRVSYEQYF.

The chain joins TRBV28 to TRBJ1-1; D ambiguous. V gave up 8 bases and J gave up 6 bases, with 25 bases separating them. The CDR3 has 16 residues. The germline gives CDR1 MDHEN, CDR2 SYDVKM. CDR3: CASAEGGVGFRSEAFF. The CDR3 nucleotides are TGTGCCAGCGCAGAGGGAGGTGTGGGTTTTCGGTCTGAAGCTTTCTTT.

With regard to this clonotype: A read error may account for a junction end that differs from germline. CDR3 region: CSVDGPGTADTRYF. The CDR3 DNA is TGCAGCGTTGATGGGCCCGGGACCGCAGATACGCGGTATTTT. The chain recombines TRBV29-1 with TRBJ2-3; D tentatively fits TRBD1 or TRBD2 (5 bases each). Germline loops: CDR1 SQVTM, CDR2 ANQGSEA. CDR3 length: 14 amino acids.

This clonotype was counted many times. The V and J genes are TRBV11-3 and TRBJ2-1; the D is unclear. The length of the CDR3 is 14 residues. Germline V gene data show CDR1 as SGHNT and CDR2 as YENEEA. Trimming pared 0 bases from V and 6 bases from J, leaving 9 bases between. CDR3 region: CASSLESVSNEQFF. The DNA of the CDR3 is TGTGCCAGCAGCTTAGAAAGCGTAAGCAATGAGCAGTTCTTC.

In the case of this clonotype: A much larger clonotype is one base distant, so this may be a read error. The chain uses TRBV29-1 and TRBJ2-7; 7 bases map to TRBD2. The CDR3 has 14 residues. Looked up from germline, CDR1 is SQVTM and CDR2 is ANQGSEA. CDR3 loop: CSVTPPGLSGALLF. For the CDR3, the DNA is TGCAGCGTTACTCCCCCGGGACTAAGCGGGGCCCTTCTCTTC.

Note on this clonotype: Since no conserved phenylalanine or tryptophan closes the CDR3, a read error is the likely cause. The chain employs TRBV4-1 and TRBJ1-5, with 7 bases aligning to TRBD1. The DNA end is a closer match to TRBJ2-3, so the J assignment may be wrong. This CDR3 has 16 residues. Germline V CDR1 and CDR2: MGHRA, YSYEKL. The CDR3 nucleotides read TGCGCCAGCAGCCAAGCAACTCGACAGGGTAATCAGCCCCAGTATCTT. Protein product: CASSQATRQGNQPQYL.

This clonotype was found once. One end of the junction varies from germline; a read error may be responsible. The rearrangement joins TRBV5-5 to TRBJ2-2, with TRBD2 as a possible D gene (6 bases). CDR1 is SGHKS, CDR2 YYEKEE, per germline (reference sequence). The CDR3 is 13 amino acids. In DNA form, the CDR3 reads TGTGCCAGCAGCTTGGGCTGGGGCGGGGAGCTGTCTTTT. Its protein is CASSLGWGGELSF.

Remarks on this clonotype: Possible read error: a much larger clone is one base away. The rearrangement links TRBV6-5 to TRBJ2-7, with D perhaps matching TRBD2 (6 bases). V lost 7 bases and J lost 6, with 19 bases in between. This CDR3 has 14 residues. Germline V gene data show CDR1 as MNHEY and CDR2 as SVGAGI. The CDR3 DNA is TGTGCCAGCACCGCGGTACCGGACTACTCCGAGCAGTACTTC. Amino acid sequence: CASTAVPDYSEQYF.

Regarding this clonotype: At one boundary the junction diverges from the germline segment, which might be a read error. The V gene is TRBV12-5, the J gene TRBJ2-3, with a weak D call TRBD2 (5 bases). CDR3 length: 15 residues. Germline loops: CDR1 LGHNT, CDR2 FRNRAP. The CDR3 nucleotides read TGTACTAGTGGTTTGGCACGGGTGTTTCCAGATACGCAGTATTTT. Translating gives CTSGLARVFPDTQYF.